A single T cell receptor beta chain is shown here with its context. The CDR3 extends over 15 amino acids. This sample is part of a study of radiation and T cells in renal cell carcinoma. Time point indicated: baseline pretreatment blood. As for treatment: 15 Gy SBRT to primary tumor, nephrectomy 4 weeks later. The protocol was immunoSEQ multiplex PCR, while the TCRdb copy is restricted to in-frame clones and leaves out a portion. Here the sample spans about 140,000 clones, less than 90% being singletons. The specimen was blood, collected from a patient whose treatment included radiotherapy and nephrectomy. The sequence came from a woman in her forties or fifties with renal cell carcinoma. The chain recombines TRBV21-1 with TRBJ1-1. TRBV21-1 is designated a pseudogene. The CDR3, as DNA: TGTGCCAGCAGCAATAAGGGTAAGCTGAACACTGAAGCTTTCTTT. The encoded protein is CASSNKGKLNTEAFF.